Presented here are 6 T cell receptor beta chains from one specimen sequenced in a study of radiotherapy plus CTLA-4 blockade in lung cancer. The protocol was immunoSEQ multiplex PCR, while the TCRdb copy is restricted to in-frame clones and leaves out a portion. Here the sample spans roughly 30,000 clones, roughly 79% being singletons. This specimen consisted of peripheral blood, obtained from a patient treated with radiotherapy plus ipilimumab. The receptors were gathered from a human donor with non-small cell lung cancer that progressed on radiotherapy plus ipilimumab.

V is TRBV9 and J is TRBJ2-2, with 12 bases aligning to TRBD2. The CDR3 contains 18 residues. CDR1 is SGDLS and CDR2 is YYNGEE in the germline V gene. Trimming removed 2 bases from V and 5 bases from J; junction bases left unmatched: 10. CDR3 nucleotide sequence: TGTGCCAGCAGCGTTTCTAGCGGGAGGGCCATGGGGACCGGGGAGCTGTTTTTT. Protein: CASSVSSGRAMGTGELFF.

This clone was seen once. This chain connects TRBV18 to TRBJ1-6; D unresolved. The V gene lost 6 bases and the J gene lost 7 bases, with 16 bases spanning the gap. Germline values: CDR1 KGHSH, CDR2 LQKENI. The CDR3 length is 15 residues. The CDR3 nucleotides read TGTGCCAGCTCCCCGGCGGTCGGGTCCAATTCACCCCTCCACTTT. Its protein is CASSPAVGSNSPLHF.

This rearrangement joins TRBV11-2 to TRBJ1-6, with a weak D call TRBD1 (6 bases). Germline V gives CDR1 SGHAT, CDR2 FQNNGV. V lost 4 bases and J 5 bases, leaving 9 bases between the germline ends. The CDR3 consists of 14 residues. The CDR3 spells CASSYRVDNSPLHF. CDR3 DNA sequence: TGTGCCAGCAGCTACAGGGTTGATAATTCACCCCTCCACTTT.

The chain recombines TRBV29-1 with TRBJ2-7; D assignment may be TRBD1 or TRBD2 (6 bases each). The CDR3 is made up of 16 amino acids. The ends were cut back, 0 bases at V and 0 bases at J, with 15 bases in the middle. Germline V gene sequence: CDR1 SQVTM, CDR2 ANQGSEA. CDR3 nucleotide sequence: TGCAGCGTTGAAGATGAAGGGGGAGGTAGCTCCTACGAGCAGTACTTC. Its translation is CSVEDEGGGSSYEQYF.

The chain is built from TRBV4-1 and TRBJ1-5, with D hard to call. This CDR3 is 16 amino acids long. Germline V gives CDR1 MGHRA, CDR2 YSYEKL. V gave up 0 bases and J gave up 2 bases, with 11 bases separating them. The CDR3 sequence: CASSQESLRGNQPQHF. The CDR3 bases are TGCGCCAGCAGCCAAGAATCCCTACGTGGCAATCAGCCCCAGCATTTT.

The J gene is TRBJ1-1, the V gene TRBV10-3; weak D call: TRBD1 (5 bases). Germline lookup yields CDR1 ENHRY and CDR2 SYGVKD. This CDR3 contains 14 residues. Trimming cost V 6 bases and J 1 base, with 12 bases left between them. The CDR3 loop reads CAISPQQGNTEAFF. The CDR3 DNA follows: TGTGCCATCAGCCCCCAGCAGGGGAACACTGAAGCTTTCTTT.